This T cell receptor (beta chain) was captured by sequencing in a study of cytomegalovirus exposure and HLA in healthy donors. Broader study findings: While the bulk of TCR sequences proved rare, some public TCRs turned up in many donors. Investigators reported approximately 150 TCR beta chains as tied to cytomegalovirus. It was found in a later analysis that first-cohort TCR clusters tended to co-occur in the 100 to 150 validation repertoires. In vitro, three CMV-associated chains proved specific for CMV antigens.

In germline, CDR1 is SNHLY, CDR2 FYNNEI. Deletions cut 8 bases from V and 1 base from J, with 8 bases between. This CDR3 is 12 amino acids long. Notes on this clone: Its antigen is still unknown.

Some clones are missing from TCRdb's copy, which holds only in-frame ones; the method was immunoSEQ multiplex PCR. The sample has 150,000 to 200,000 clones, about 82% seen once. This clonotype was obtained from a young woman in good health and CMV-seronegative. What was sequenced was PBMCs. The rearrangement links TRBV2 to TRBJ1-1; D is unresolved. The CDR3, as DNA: TGTGCCAGCCACACAGCGAACACTGAAGCTTTCTTT. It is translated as CASHTANTEAFF.